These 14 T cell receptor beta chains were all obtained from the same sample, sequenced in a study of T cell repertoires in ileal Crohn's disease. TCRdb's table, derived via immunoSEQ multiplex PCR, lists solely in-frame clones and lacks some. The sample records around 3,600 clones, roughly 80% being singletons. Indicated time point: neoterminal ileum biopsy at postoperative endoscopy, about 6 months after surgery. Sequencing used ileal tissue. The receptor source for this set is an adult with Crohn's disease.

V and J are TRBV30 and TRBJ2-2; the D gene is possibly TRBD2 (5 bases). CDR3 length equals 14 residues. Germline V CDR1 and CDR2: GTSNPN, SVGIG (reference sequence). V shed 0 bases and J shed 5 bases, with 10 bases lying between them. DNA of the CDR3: TGTGCCTGGAGTGTACTCGAGGGAACCGGGGAGCTGTTTTTT. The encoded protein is CAWSVLEGTGELFF.

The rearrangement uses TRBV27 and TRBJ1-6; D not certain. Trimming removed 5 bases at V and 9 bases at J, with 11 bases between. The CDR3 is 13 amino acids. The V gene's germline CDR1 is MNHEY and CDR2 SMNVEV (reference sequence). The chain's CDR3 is CASSPGWGSPLHF. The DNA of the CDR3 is TGTGCCAGCAGTCCGGGGTGGGGTTCACCCCTCCACTTT.

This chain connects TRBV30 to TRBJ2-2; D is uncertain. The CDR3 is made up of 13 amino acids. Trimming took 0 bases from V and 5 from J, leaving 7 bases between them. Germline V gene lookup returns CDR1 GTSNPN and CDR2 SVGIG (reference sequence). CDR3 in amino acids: CAWSVSRTGELFF. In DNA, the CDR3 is TGTGCCTGGAGTGTAAGCCGGACCGGGGAGCTGTTTTTT.

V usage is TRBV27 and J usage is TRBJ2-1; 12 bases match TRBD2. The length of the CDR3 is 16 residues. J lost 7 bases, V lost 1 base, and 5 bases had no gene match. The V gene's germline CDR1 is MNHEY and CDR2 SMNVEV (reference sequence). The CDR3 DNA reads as TGTGCCAGCAGTTTATTCGCTAGCGGGGGGGCGAATGAGCAGTTCTTC. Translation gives CASSLFASGGANEQFF.

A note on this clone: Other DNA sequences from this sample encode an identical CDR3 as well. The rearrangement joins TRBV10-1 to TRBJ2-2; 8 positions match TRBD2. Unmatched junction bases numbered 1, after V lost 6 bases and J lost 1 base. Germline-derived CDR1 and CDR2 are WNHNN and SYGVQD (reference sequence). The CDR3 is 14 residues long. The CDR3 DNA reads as TGCGCCAGCAGGCGGGGGGTGAACACCGGGGAGCTGTTTTTT. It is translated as CASRRGVNTGELFF.

The CDR3 coding sequence is TGTGCCAGCAGCCCCCCCGGAACCGCGACTAGCGGGACCTACGAGCAGTACTTC. Its translation: CASSPPGTATSGTYEQYF. The gene calls are TRBV11-2 and TRBJ2-5; 11 positions match TRBD2. Near its end, the DNA agrees better with TRBJ2-7, so the J call may be wrong. The CDR3 covers 18 residues. Per germline, CDR1 SGHAT and CDR2 FQNNGV.

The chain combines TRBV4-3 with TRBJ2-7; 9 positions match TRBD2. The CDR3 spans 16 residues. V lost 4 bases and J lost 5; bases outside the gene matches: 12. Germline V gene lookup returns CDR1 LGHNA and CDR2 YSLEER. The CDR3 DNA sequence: TGCGCCAGCAGCCTCGGACTAGCGAGTAACACCAACGAGCAGTACTTC. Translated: CASSLGLASNTNEQYF.

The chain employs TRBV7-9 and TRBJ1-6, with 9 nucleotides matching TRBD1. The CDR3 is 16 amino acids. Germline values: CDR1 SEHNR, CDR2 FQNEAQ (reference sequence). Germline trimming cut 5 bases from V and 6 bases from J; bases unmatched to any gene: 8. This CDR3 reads CASSARQGVGNSPLHF. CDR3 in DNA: TGTGCCAGCAGCGCCCGACAGGGGGTGGGTAATTCACCCCTCCACTTT.

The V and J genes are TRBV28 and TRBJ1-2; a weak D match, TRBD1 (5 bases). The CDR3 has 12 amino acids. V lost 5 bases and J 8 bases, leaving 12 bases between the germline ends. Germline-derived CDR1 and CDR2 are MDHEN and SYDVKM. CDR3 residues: CASSRGIGGYTF. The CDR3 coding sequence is TGTGCCAGCAGTAGGGGAATCGGGGGCTACACCTTC.

CDR3 in amino acids: CASGPGDSLGEKLFF. DNA of the CDR3: TGTGCCAGCGGCCCGGGGGACAGCTTAGGGGAAAAACTGTTTTTT. The chain joins TRBV9 to TRBJ1-4; 7 bases are shared with TRBD1. CDR1 and CDR2 (germline): SGDLS, YYNGEE. The CDR3 sequence is 15 residues long. After removal of 7 bases from V and 8 bases from J, the junction contained 14 bases not matched to a gene.

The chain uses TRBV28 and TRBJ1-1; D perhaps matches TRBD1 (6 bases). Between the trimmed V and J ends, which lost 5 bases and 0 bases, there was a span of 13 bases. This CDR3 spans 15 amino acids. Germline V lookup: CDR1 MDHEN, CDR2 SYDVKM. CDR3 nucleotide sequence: TGTGCCAGCAGTACCGACAGGCGTTTGAACACTGAAGCTTTCTTT. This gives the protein CASSTDRRLNTEAFF. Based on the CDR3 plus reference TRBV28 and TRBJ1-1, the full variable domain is DVKVTQSSRYLVKRTGEKVFLECVQDMDHENMFWYRQDPGLGLRLIYFSYDVKMKEKGDIPEGYSVSREKKERFSLILESASTNQTSMYLCASSTDRRLNTEAFFGQGTRLTVV.

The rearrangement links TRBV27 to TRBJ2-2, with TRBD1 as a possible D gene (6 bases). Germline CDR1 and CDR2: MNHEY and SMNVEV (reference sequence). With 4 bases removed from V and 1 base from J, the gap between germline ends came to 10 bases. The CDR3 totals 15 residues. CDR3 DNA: TGTGCCAGCAGTTACAGGGCCCTGAACACCGGGGAGCTGTTTTTT. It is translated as CASSYRALNTGELFF.

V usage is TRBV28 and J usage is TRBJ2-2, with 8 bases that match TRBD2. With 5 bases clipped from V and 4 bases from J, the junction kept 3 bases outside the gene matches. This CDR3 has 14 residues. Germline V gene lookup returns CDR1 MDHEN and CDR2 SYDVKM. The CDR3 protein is CASSPGTSTGELFF. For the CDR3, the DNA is TGTGCCAGCAGTCCCGGGACTAGCACCGGGGAGCTGTTTTTT.

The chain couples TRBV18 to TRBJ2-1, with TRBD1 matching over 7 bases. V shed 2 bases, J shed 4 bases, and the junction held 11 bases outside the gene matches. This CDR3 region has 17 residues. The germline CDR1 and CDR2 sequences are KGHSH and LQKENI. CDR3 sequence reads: CASSPNPPGTDYNEQFF. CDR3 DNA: TGTGCCAGCTCACCAAACCCACCTGGGACAGATTACAATGAGCAGTTCTTC.